Included here is one T cell receptor beta chain sequence, with context. Antigen: not known. The data were obtained in a study of T cell responses to AZD1222 COVID-19 vaccine. Whole-study findings and limits: Repertoire sampling was restricted to post-peak T cell response timepoints. The study found Spike-specific TCR breadth and depth rose after two AZD1222 doses.

TCRdb keeps only in-frame clones here, not all; method: immunoSEQ multiplex PCR. The sample has roughly 150,000 clones, roughly 87% seen once; the top ten hold approximately 6.2%. The CDR3 length is 12 residues. CDR1 is MDHEN, CDR2 SYDVKM, per germline. V gave up 7 bases and J gave up 0 bases, with 4 bases separating them. The source of this sequence is an adult who received the AZD1222 COVID-19 vaccine. The chain recombines TRBV28 with TRBJ2-1; D remains ambiguous. The starting material was peripheral blood, obtained 28 days after the second AZD1222 dose. Here the CDR3 reads CASTGSYNEQFF. The CDR3 DNA reads TGTGCCAGCACGGGCTCCTACAATGAGCAGTTCTTC. The entire variable domain, with the rest obtained from reference TRBV28 and TRBJ2-1, is as follows: DVKVTQSSRYLVKRTGEKVFLECVQDMDHENMFWYRQDPGLGLRLIYFSYDVKMKEKGDIPEGYSVSREKKERFSLILESASTNQTSMYLCASTGSYNEQFFGPGTRLTVL.